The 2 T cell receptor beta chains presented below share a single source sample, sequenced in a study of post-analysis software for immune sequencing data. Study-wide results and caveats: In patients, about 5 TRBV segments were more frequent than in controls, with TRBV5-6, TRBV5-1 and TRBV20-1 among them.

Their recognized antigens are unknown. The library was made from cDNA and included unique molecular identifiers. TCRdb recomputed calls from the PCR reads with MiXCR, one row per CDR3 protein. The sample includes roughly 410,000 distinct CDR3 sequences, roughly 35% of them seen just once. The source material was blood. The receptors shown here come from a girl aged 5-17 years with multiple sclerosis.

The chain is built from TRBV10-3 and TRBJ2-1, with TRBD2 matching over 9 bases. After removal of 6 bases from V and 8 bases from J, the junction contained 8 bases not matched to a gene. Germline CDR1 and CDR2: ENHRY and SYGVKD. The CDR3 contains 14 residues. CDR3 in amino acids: CAIRDASGTDEQFF. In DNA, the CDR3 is TGTGCCATCAGGGATGCTAGCGGGACCGATGAGCAGTTCTTC.

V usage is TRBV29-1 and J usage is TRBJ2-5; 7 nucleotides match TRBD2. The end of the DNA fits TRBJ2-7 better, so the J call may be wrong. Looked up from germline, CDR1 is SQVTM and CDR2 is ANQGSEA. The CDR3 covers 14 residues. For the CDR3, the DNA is TGCAGCGTTGAAGATGGACTAGGAGGCTACGAGCAGTACTTC. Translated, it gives CSVEDGLGGYEQYF.